This is a list of T cell receptor beta chains from one sample in a study of CD8+ T cells in alopecia areata. Sequencing was performed with immunoSEQ multiplex PCR; in TCRdb, only in-frame clones are kept and a portion is missing. The sample has some 180,000 clones; about 53% are singletons. The specimen was CD8+ T cells sorted from blood, collected at week 24, from a patient treated with tofacitinib. These receptors all stem from a human donor with alopecia areata. The CDR3 runs from the conserved cysteine through the conserved F or W. Fields, in order: CDR3 DNA, CDR3 protein, D gene, clone size, V gene, J gene. D genes are given only for firm matches. Rows may omit the clone size; those that give it use once, few, many or a size class.

DNA: TGCGCCAGCAGCGCAGGAACAGGGGGCACTGAAGCTTTCTTT
CDR3: CASSAGTGGTEAFF
D: TRBD1
size: -
V: TRBV5-1
J: TRBJ1-1

DNA: TGCAGCGTTGCCGGGGGCTACACCTTC
CDR3: CSVAGGYTF
D: -
size: -
V: TRBV29-1
J: TRBJ1-2

DNA: TGTGCCAGCATGGGGGGCTGGTCGAGCACCGGGGAGCTGTTTTTT
CDR3: CASMGGWSSTGELFF
D: -
size: -
V: TRBV7-8
J: TRBJ2-2

DNA: TGTGCCAGCAGCGTAGGAGCAACACAAGAAGCTTTCTTT
CDR3: CASSVGATQEAFF
D: -
size: -
V: TRBV9
J: TRBJ1-1

DNA: TGTGCCTGGTGCGACCCGGGCCTAGAGCTGTTTTTT
CDR3: CAWCDPGLELFF
D: -
size: -
V: TRBV30
J: TRBJ2-2

DNA: TGTGCCAGCAGGGACAGCGCCAAAAACATTCAGTACTTC
CDR3: CASRDSAKNIQYF
D: TRBD1
size: few
V: TRBV19
J: TRBJ2-4

DNA: TGTGCCTGGAGCCTTATAGGGGACACTGAAGCTTTCTTT
CDR3: CAWSLIGDTEAFF
D: -
size: -
V: TRBV30
J: TRBJ1-1

DNA: TGTGCCAGCAGCCCCCAGGACGGGGGTGAAGAGCAGTACTTC
CDR3: CASSPQDGGEEQYF
D: -
size: -
V: TRBV7-9
J: TRBJ2-7

DNA: TGCGCCAGCAGCCAAGATAGGGGACAGGGTGGGACTGAAGCTTTCTTT
CDR3: CASSQDRGQGGTEAFF
D: TRBD1
size: -
V: TRBV4-3
J: TRBJ1-1

DNA: TGTGCCTGGAGTGTAACGGCTAGCGGGGATTCACGGGGGCCCCCAGATACGCAGTATTTT
CDR3: CAWSVTASGDSRGPPDTQYF
D: TRBD2
size: -
V: TRBV30
J: TRBJ2-3

DNA: TGTGCCAGCAGCCCCGGACAGGGCCATGAAAAACTGTTTTTT
CDR3: CASSPGQGHEKLFF
D: TRBD1
size: -
V: TRBV7-8
J: TRBJ1-4

DNA: TGTGCCTGGAGTGTACCCCGAGACAGGGGTCCACCCCTCCACTTT
CDR3: CAWSVPRDRGPPLHF
D: TRBD1
size: -
V: TRBV30
J: TRBJ1-6

DNA: TGCAGCGCCCAAGGGGACATCGGTGGCTACACCTTC
CDR3: CSAQGDIGGYTF
D: -
size: -
V: TRBV29-1
J: TRBJ1-2

DNA: TGCGCCAGCAGTGTTACAGCCTCCTACGAGCAGTACTTC
CDR3: CASSVTASYEQYF
D: -
size: once
V: TRBV10-2
J: TRBJ2-7

DNA: TGCGCCAGCAGCTTGAGGCTCCGCCAAGAGACCCAGTACTTC
CDR3: CASSLRLRQETQYF
D: -
size: few
V: TRBV5-1
J: TRBJ2-5

DNA: TGCAGCGCTCCTATTGACAATGAGCAGTTCTTC
CDR3: CSAPIDNEQFF
D: -
size: -
V: TRBV29-1
J: TRBJ2-1

DNA: TGCGCCAGCAGCCAAGAATCCAGCAAGAACACTGAAGCTTTCTTT
CDR3: CASSQESSKNTEAFF
D: -
size: -
V: TRBV4-3
J: TRBJ1-1

DNA: TGCGCCAGCAGTGGGCGGAATCTCGGGGGCGAGACCGGGGAGCTGTTTTTT
CDR3: CASSGRNLGGETGELFF
D: -
size: few
V: TRBV23-1
J: TRBJ2-2

DNA: TGTGCCAGCAGCCCAGGGAACACTGAAGCTTTCTTT
CDR3: CASSPGNTEAFF
D: -
size: -
V: TRBV6-5
J: TRBJ1-1

DNA: TGCGCCAGCAGCTTGGGGGGAGATACGCAGTATTTT
CDR3: CASSLGGDTQYF
D: -
size: -
V: TRBV5-1
J: TRBJ2-3

DNA: TGTGCCAGCAGCCTAGGACAGGGAAACTATGGCTACACCTTC
CDR3: CASSLGQGNYGYTF
D: TRBD1
size: -
V: TRBV7-9
J: TRBJ1-2

DNA: TGTGCCTGGAGGAGACAGGGCAACTATGGCTACACCTTC
CDR3: CAWRRQGNYGYTF
D: TRBD1
size: once
V: TRBV30
J: TRBJ1-2

DNA: TGTGCCAGCAGCCTACAGGGGGACGAGCAGTACTTC
CDR3: CASSLQGDEQYF
D: TRBD1
size: -
V: TRBV7-6
J: TRBJ2-7

DNA: TGTGCCAGCACCGCACCGAACACTGAAGCTTTCTTT
CDR3: CASTAPNTEAFF
D: -
size: once
V: TRBV9
J: TRBJ1-1

DNA: TGTGCCACCAGCAGGATAGGCGTAGGAGAGACCCAGTACTTC
CDR3: CATSRIGVGETQYF
D: -
size: -
V: TRBV15
J: TRBJ2-5